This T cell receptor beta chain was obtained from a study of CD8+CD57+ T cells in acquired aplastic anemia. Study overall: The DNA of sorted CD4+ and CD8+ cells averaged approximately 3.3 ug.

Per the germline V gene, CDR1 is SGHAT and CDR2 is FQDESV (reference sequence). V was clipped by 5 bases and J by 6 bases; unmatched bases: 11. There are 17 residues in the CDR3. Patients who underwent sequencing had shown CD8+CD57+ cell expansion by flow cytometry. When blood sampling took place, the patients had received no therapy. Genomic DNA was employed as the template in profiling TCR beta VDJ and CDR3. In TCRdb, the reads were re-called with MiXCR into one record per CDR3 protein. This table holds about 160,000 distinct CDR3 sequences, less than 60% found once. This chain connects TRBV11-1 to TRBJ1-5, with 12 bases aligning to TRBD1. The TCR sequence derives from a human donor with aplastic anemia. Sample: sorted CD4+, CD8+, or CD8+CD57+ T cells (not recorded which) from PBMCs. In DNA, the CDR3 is TGTGCCAGCAGCCCTAGCCGGGACAGGGGGCGAAGTCAGCCCCAGCATTTT. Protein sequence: CASSPSRDRGRSQPQHF.